The TCR beta chain under discussion was sequenced for a study of cytomegalovirus exposure and HLA in healthy donors. Study results and limitations: Per a later analysis, HLA-associated TCR beta chains showed more clonal expansion than other, equally common TCR beta chains. Productive rates of about 87% or about 30% were seen for most TCR beta V segments in an earlier analysis.

Details on this clone: Its antigen remains unknown.

Amplification used 60 Vbeta primers and 13 Jbeta primers. Per the authors' pipeline: Some 11 million of the about 80 million unique TCR beta chains counted in a later analysis were shared. Using immunoSEQ multiplex PCR, the repertoire was profiled, and TCRdb retains in-frame clones only, with some absent. The V and J calls and clone size were taken over from that table, and D and trimming were inferred from the DNA. The table has 110,000 to 150,000 clones, roughly 73% seen once; the top ten hold 1.5% to 2%. Trimming removed 1 base from V and 6 bases from J, with 7 bases in between. This CDR3 has 13 residues. Looked up from germline, CDR1 is SEHNR and CDR2 is FQNEAQ (reference sequence).

The chain links TRBV7-9 to TRBJ2-1, with TRBD2 as a possible D gene (5 bases). Sequences were obtained from PBMCs. The TCR sequence derives from a female donor in good health and CMV-seronegative. The CDR3 protein is CASSLVAGNEQFF. The CDR3 coding sequence is TGTGCCAGCAGCTTAGTTGCGGGCAATGAGCAGTTCTTC.